These 30 T cell receptor beta chains originate from one sample sequenced in a study of T cells after posttransplantation cyclophosphamide. TCRdb keeps only in-frame clones here, not all; method: immunoSEQ multiplex PCR. Found here are 10,000 to 15,000 clones, approximately 2% of them singletons; the top ten hold roughly 15%. Cyclophosphamide on days +3 and +4 followed busulfan-fludarabine conditioning and a marrow graft. The specimen comprised PBMCs, sampled after allogeneic stem cell transplant with posttransplant cyclophosphamide. All receptors come from a male patient aged 30 to 40 who received an allogeneic stem cell transplant from a related donor, was CMV-positive, and had no GVHD. Some T cells may arise from the graft donor.

This CDR3 is CASSLGLGQGHNEQFF. The CDR3 DNA is TGTGCCAGCAGCTTAGGTCTTGGACAGGGTCACAATGAGCAGTTCTTC. The chain links TRBV11-3 to TRBJ2-1, with TRBD1 matching over 8 bases. This CDR3 contains 16 residues. Trimming took 1 base from V and 5 from J; bases not matched to a gene: 7. The germline V gene has CDR1 SGHNT and CDR2 YENEEA.

V and J are TRBV10-3 and TRBJ1-5, with D uncertain. V was shortened by 3 bases and J by 4 bases, with 4 bases between the two germline ends. The CDR3 runs 12 residues. The germline gives CDR1 ENHRY, CDR2 SYGVKD. The CDR3 nucleotides read TGTGCCATCAGTGACGGGAATCAGCCCCAGCATTTT. Protein: CAISDGNQPQHF.

V usage is TRBV11-2 and J usage is TRBJ1-2; D gene uncertain. The CDR3 sequence is 14 residues long. In germline, CDR1 is SGHAT, CDR2 FQNNGV. Trimming took 5 bases from V and 8 from J, leaving 18 bases between them. The CDR3 sequence: CASSNYGDSGGYTF. The CDR3 DNA reads TGTGCCAGCAGCAACTACGGGGATTCGGGCGGCTACACCTTC.

V is TRBV4-2 and J is TRBJ2-5, with D possibly being TRBD2 (5 bases). V lost 1 base and J lost 2, with 8 bases in between. This CDR3 is 14 amino acids long. Germline lookup yields CDR1 LGHNA and CDR2 YNFKEQ. The CDR3, as DNA: TGTGCCAGCAGCCAAGGCGGGCTACAAGAGACCCAGTACTTC. Protein product: CASSQGGLQETQYF.

The rearrangement links TRBV6-5 to TRBJ2-1; 9 nucleotides agree with TRBD2. The length of the CDR3 is 15 residues. V dropped 8 bases and J dropped 7; count of bases not matched to a gene: 12. Germline CDR1 MNHEY, CDR2 SVGAGI. This chain's CDR3 is CASSLAGARRNEQFF. In DNA form, the CDR3 reads TGTGCCAGCTCCTTAGCGGGAGCTCGACGGAATGAGCAGTTCTTC.

Only a few counts were recorded for this clone. This sequence joins TRBV7-9 and TRBJ1-3, with unresolved D. The ends were cut back, 4 bases at V and 0 bases at J, with 16 bases in the middle. This CDR3 region has 17 residues. Germline loops: CDR1 SEHNR, CDR2 FQNEAQ (reference sequence). The CDR3 nucleotides read TGTGCCAGCAGCTCCGAAGGGTCTAGCCTCTCTGGAAACACCATATATTTT. Translating gives CASSSEGSSLSGNTIYF.

V usage is TRBV11-2 and J usage is TRBJ2-5; D may be TRBD2 (6 bases). CDR1 and CDR2 (germline): SGHAT, FQNNGV. V lost 4 bases, J lost 14 bases, and 20 bases lay in between. The CDR3 totals 13 residues. CDR3 DNA sequence: TGTGCCAGCAGCTCCGGTCGGCTTTGGGGGGAATACTTC. Amino acid sequence: CASSSGRLWGEYF.

CDR3 nucleotides: TGTGCCAGTAGTCTAAGCGGTACGAGGGCTGACTACGAGCAGTACTTC. It encodes CASSLSGTRADYEQYF. The chain joins TRBV19 to TRBJ2-7; tentatively, D is TRBD2 (5 bases). The CDR3 is 16 amino acids. The germline V and J ends were trimmed by 5 bases and 3 bases, with 20 bases remaining between them. The germline gives CDR1 LNHDA, CDR2 SQIVND (reference sequence).

The chain employs TRBV7-3 and TRBJ2-1; TRBD2 matches at 11 bases. J was trimmed by 9 bases and V by 1 base; bases with no gene match: 5. Germline CDR1 and CDR2: SGHTA and FQGTGA. The CDR3 loop spans 15 amino acids. This chain's CDR3 is CASSLISGGAGEQFF. CDR3 sequence (DNA): TGTGCCAGCAGCTTAATTAGCGGGGGGGCCGGTGAGCAGTTCTTC.

The V gene is TRBV7-3, the J gene TRBJ1-1, with a possible D match to TRBD1 (6 bases). The germline V gene has CDR1 SGHTA and CDR2 FQGTGA. V lost 1 base and J lost 7, with 13 bases in between. The CDR3 is made up of 14 amino acids. Here the CDR3 reads CASSLSPGTYEAFF. The CDR3 nucleotides are TGTGCCAGCAGCTTAAGTCCCGGGACATATGAAGCTTTCTTT.

By frequency in the sample, this clone is large. V and J are TRBV7-3 and TRBJ1-1, with TRBD1 matching over 8 bases. Germline V gene lookup returns CDR1 SGHTA and CDR2 FQGTGA. The CDR3 runs to 14 residues. The V and J ends lost 5 bases and 5 bases, in that order; junction bases with no gene match: 7. The DNA for the CDR3 is TGTGCCAGCAGCGACAGGGGTGATAGGACTGAAGCTTTCTTT. This codes for CASSDRGDRTEAFF.

The chain's CDR3 is CASSDGRVYEQYF. The CDR3 DNA reads TGTGCCAGCAGTGACGGCAGGGTCTACGAGCAGTACTTC. This chain joins TRBV2 and TRBJ2-7, with D perhaps TRBD1 (5 bases). V lost 3 bases and J lost 3, with 9 bases in between. The CDR3 totals 13 residues. Per the germline V gene, CDR1 is SNHLY and CDR2 is FYNNEI.

The V and J genes are TRBV6-6 and TRBJ1-5; D ambiguous. The CDR3 loop spans 14 amino acids. The germline V gene encodes CDR1 MNHNY and CDR2 SVGAGI (reference sequence). The V end lost 4 bases, the J end lost 2 bases, and 9 bases lay between the germline ends. Here the CDR3 DNA reads TGTGCCAGCAGTTTATGGCAGGGCAATCAGCCCCAGCATTTT. This encodes CASSLWQGNQPQHF.

The J gene is TRBJ2-1, the V gene TRBV27; 7 positions match TRBD1. From germline, CDR1 is MNHEY and CDR2 SMNVEV (reference sequence). The CDR3 consists of 14 residues. V dropped 5 bases and J dropped 1; count of bases not matched to a gene: 2. The CDR3 nucleotides are TGTGCCAGCAGTGGGACAGATTCCTACAATGAGCAGTTCTTC. This gives the protein CASSGTDSYNEQFF.

The rearrangement uses TRBV28 and TRBJ2-4; 9 bases are shared with TRBD1. Germline V gene lookup returns CDR1 MDHEN and CDR2 SYDVKM. V shed 2 bases, J shed 16 bases, and the junction held 12 bases outside the gene matches. This CDR3 is built from 14 residues. The CDR3 reads CASSLRTGDLRDYF. CDR3 bases: TGTGCCAGCAGTTTACGGACAGGGGACTTACGAGATTACTTC.

A few counts support this clone. This rearrangement joins TRBV7-2 to TRBJ1-6, with D possibly being TRBD1 (6 bases). The V end was cut by 4 bases, the J end by 4 bases, with 17 bases between. Germline CDR1 is SGHTA and CDR2 is FQGNSA. The length of the CDR3 is 17 residues. Written as DNA, the CDR3 is TGTGCCAGCAGCTCTAGAGGGGGTATAGGGTATAATTCACCCCTCCACTTT. Protein product: CASSSRGGIGYNSPLHF.

A few counts support this clone. The chain employs TRBV7-6 and TRBJ1-2; D is possibly TRBD1 (5 bases). The V end lost 5 bases, the J end lost 6 bases, and 10 bases lay between the germline ends. CDR3 length: 12 residues. The germline V gene encodes CDR1 SGHVS and CDR2 FNYEAQ. CDR3 sequence (DNA): TGTGCCAGCAGCCCCCCGGGGGATGGCTACACCTTC. It encodes CASSPPGDGYTF.

This chain links TRBV28 with TRBJ2-1; D not certain. The germline V and J ends were trimmed by 5 bases and 4 bases, with 12 bases remaining between them. Germline V lookup: CDR1 MDHEN, CDR2 SYDVKM. This CDR3 region has 14 residues. The CDR3 DNA reads as TGTGCCAGCAGTATTATGGGCATTTACAATGAGCAGTTCTTC. Amino acids: CASSIMGIYNEQFF. The entire variable domain, with the rest obtained from reference TRBV28 and TRBJ2-1, is as follows: DVKVTQSSRYLVKRTGEKVFLECVQDMDHENMFWYRQDPGLGLRLIYFSYDVKMKEKGDIPEGYSVSREKKERFSLILESASTNQTSMYLCASSIMGIYNEQFFGPGTRLTVL.

The chain carries TRBV5-8 and TRBJ2-7; D gene uncertain. Trimming removed 4 bases from V and 3 bases from J, with 11 bases in between. Per the germline V gene, CDR1 is SGHTS and CDR2 is YDEGEE. This CDR3 has 13 amino acids. The CDR3 region has the DNA TGTGCCAGCAGCAGTTTACGCGGCTACGAGCAGTACTTC. This codes for CASSSLRGYEQYF.

The gene calls are TRBV7-3 and TRBJ1-6; D might be TRBD1 (5 bases). The CDR3 has 18 residues. Germline V gene lookup returns CDR1 SGHTA and CDR2 FQGTGA. Trimming stripped 0 bases from V and 0 bases from J, with 12 bases between. In DNA, the CDR3 is TGTGCCAGCAGCTTAACGGGGCCCCAAAGCTCCTATAATTCACCCCTCCACTTT. This gives the protein CASSLTGPQSSYNSPLHF.

V is TRBV5-1 and J is TRBJ1-2; unclear D gene. The CDR3 extends over 12 amino acids. Trimming took 4 bases from V and 5 from J, leaving 9 bases between them. Germline lookup yields CDR1 SGHRS and CDR2 YFSETQ. The CDR3 region is CASSKRGYGYTF. In nucleotides, the CDR3 is TGCGCCAGCAGCAAACGGGGATATGGCTACACCTTC.

J is TRBJ2-5 and V is TRBV6-5, with TRBD2 matching 9 bases. The DNA end is a closer match to TRBJ2-7, so the J assignment may be wrong. The CDR3 consists of 15 residues. CDR1 MNHEY and CDR2 SVGAGI come from the germline V gene. CDR3 sequence (DNA): TGTGCCAGCAGTTATTCTCTAGCGGGGCTCTACGAGCAGTACTTC. It encodes CASSYSLAGLYEQYF.

This clone came up a few times. The V and J genes are TRBV11-1 and TRBJ1-1; TRBD1 might be the D (5 bases). Germline assignment: CDR1 SGHAT and CDR2 FQDESV (reference sequence). The CDR3 is 16 amino acids. V was trimmed by 5 bases and J by 6 bases, leaving 22 bases between them. CDR3 coding DNA: TGTGCCAGCAGCCAGGGTACAGGCGGGGCTATCCCTGAAGCTTTCTTT. This codes for CASSQGTGGAIPEAFF.

This chain connects TRBV5-1 to TRBJ1-4, with no clear D. Germline V lookup: CDR1 SGHRS, CDR2 YFSETQ. The CDR3 covers 15 residues. Trimming removed 0 bases at V and 0 bases at J, with 6 bases between. The CDR3 sequence: CASSLATSTNEKLFF. CDR3 nucleotide sequence: TGCGCCAGCAGCTTGGCAACTTCAACTAATGAAAAACTGTTTTTT.

The chain is built from TRBV18 and TRBJ2-5; the D gene is possibly TRBD2 (6 bases). Trimming left V 6 bases short and J 2 bases short, with 16 bases between. From germline, CDR1 is KGHSH and CDR2 LQKENI. The CDR3 contains 15 residues. This CDR3 is CASSYVRGEQETQYF. CDR3 in DNA: TGTGCCAGCTCCTACGTTCGCGGGGAACAAGAGACCCAGTACTTC.

The chain links TRBV28 to TRBJ2-3; tentative D call: TRBD1 (5 bases). CDR3 length: 12 residues. Per the germline V gene, CDR1 is MDHEN and CDR2 is SYDVKM. V was clipped by 6 bases and J by 6 bases, with 10 bases between them. The CDR3 DNA reads TGTGCCAGCAGCGAACAGGTGGATACGCAGTATTTT. Protein: CASSEQVDTQYF.

This clone came up a few times. The chain has TRBV6-5 and TRBJ2-4; D call uncertain. There are 14 residues in the CDR3. Germline lookup yields CDR1 MNHEY and CDR2 SVGAGI. Trimming took 6 bases from V and 0 from J, leaving 9 bases between them. CDR3 DNA: TGTGCCAGCAGGGCGGATACAGCCAAAAACATTCAGTACTTC. Translating it yields CASRADTAKNIQYF.

V usage is TRBV7-2 and J usage is TRBJ2-4, with 8 bases matching TRBD2. Germline V lookup: CDR1 SGHTA, CDR2 FQGNSA. Trimming took 0 bases from V and 5 from J; bases not matched to a gene: 3. The CDR3 is 15 amino acids. Here the CDR3 reads CASSLAPSGQNIQYF. DNA of the CDR3: TGTGCCAGCAGCTTAGCACCTAGCGGGCAAAACATTCAGTACTTC.

This clone was detected a few times. The gene calls are TRBV4-3 and TRBJ2-3, with 10 bases fitting TRBD2. The CDR3 loop spans 20 amino acids. J lost 3 bases, V lost 2 bases, and 17 bases had no gene match. Per germline, CDR1 LGHNA and CDR2 YSLEER. The CDR3 bases are TGCGCCAGCAGCCAACTCTGGGGGGGGCTAGCGGGAGAAGGGACAGATACGCAGTATTTT. Amino acids: CASSQLWGGLAGEGTDTQYF.

The sample holds a few counts of this clone. J is TRBJ2-7 and V is TRBV7-3; a weak D match, TRBD2 (6 bases). V lost 11 bases and J 6 bases, leaving 11 bases between the germline ends. The germline V gene has CDR1 SGHTA and CDR2 FQGTGA. The CDR3 has 10 residues. The CDR3, as DNA: TGTGCCTTCGTAGCGGCCGAGCAGTACTTC. It specifies CAFVAAEQYF. The whole variable domain, filled in from reference TRBV7-3 and TRBJ2-7, reads GAGVSQTPSNKVTEKGKYVELRCDPISGHTALYWYRQSLGQGPEFLIYFQGTGAADDSGLPNDRFFAVRPEGSVSTLKIQRTERGDSAVYLCAFVAAEQYFGPGTRLTVT.